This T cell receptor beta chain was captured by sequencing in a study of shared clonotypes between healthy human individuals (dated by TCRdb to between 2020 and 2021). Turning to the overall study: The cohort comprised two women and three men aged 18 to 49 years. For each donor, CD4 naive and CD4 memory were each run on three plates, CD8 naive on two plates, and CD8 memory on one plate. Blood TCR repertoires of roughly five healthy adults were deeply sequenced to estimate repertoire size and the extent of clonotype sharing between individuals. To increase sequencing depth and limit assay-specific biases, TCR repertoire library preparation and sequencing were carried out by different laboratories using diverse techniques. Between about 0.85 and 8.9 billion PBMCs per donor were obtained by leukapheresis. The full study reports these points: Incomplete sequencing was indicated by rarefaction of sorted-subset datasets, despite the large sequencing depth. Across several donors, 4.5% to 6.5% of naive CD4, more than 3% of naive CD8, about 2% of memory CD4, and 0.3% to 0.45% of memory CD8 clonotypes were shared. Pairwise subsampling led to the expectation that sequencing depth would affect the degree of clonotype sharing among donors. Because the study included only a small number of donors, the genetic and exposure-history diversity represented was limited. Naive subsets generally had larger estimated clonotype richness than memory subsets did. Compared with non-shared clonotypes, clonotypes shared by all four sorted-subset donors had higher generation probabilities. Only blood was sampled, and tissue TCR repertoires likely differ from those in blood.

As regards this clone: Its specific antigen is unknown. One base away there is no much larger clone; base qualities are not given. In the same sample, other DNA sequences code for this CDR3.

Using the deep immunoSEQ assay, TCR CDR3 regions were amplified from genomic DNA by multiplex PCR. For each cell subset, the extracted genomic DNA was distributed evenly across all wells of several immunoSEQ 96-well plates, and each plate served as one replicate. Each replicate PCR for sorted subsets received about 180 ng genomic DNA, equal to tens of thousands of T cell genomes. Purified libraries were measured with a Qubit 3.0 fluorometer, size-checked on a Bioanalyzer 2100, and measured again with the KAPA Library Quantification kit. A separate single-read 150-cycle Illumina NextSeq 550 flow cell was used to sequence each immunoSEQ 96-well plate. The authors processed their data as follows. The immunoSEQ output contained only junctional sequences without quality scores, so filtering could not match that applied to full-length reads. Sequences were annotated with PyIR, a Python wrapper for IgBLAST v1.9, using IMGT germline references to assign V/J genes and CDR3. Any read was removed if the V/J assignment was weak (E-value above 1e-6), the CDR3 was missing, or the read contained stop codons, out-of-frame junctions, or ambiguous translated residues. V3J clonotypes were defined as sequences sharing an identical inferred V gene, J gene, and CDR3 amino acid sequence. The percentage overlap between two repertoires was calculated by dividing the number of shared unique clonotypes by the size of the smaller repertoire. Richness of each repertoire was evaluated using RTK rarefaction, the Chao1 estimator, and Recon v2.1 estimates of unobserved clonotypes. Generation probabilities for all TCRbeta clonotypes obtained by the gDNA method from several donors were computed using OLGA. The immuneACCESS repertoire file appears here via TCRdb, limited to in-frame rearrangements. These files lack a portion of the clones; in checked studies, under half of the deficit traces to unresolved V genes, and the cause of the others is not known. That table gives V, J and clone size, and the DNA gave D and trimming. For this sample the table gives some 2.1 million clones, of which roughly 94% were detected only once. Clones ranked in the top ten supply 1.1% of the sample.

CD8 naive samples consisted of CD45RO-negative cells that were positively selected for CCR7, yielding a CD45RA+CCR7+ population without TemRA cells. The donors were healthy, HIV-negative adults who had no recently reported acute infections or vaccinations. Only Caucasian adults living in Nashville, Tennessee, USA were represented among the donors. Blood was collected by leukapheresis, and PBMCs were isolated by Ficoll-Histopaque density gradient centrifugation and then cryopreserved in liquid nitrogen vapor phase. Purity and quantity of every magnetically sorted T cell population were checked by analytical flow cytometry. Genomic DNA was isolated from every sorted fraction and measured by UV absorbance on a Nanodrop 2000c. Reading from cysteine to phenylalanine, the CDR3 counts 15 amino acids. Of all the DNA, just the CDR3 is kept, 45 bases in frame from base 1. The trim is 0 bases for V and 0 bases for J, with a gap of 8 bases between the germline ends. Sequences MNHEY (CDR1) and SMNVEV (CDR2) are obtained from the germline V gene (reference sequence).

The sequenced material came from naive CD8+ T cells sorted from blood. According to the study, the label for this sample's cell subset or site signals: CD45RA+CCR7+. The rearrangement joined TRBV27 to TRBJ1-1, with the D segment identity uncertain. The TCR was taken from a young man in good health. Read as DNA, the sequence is TGTGCCAGCAGTTTATCAGGGTCGTTGAACACTGAAGCTTTCTTT. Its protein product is CASSLSGSLNTEAFF.